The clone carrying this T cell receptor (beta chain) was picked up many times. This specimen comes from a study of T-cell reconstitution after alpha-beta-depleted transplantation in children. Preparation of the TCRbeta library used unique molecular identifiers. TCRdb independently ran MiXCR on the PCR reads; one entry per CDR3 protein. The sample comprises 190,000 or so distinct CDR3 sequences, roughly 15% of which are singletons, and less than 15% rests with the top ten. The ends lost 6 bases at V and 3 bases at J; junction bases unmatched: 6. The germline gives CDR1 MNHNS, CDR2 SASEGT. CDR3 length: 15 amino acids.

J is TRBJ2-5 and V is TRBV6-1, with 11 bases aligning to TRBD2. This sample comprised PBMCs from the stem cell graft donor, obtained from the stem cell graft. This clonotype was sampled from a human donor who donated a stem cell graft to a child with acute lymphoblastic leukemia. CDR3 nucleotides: TGTGCCAGCAGCCTAGCGGGAGGAACGGAAGAGACCCAGTACTTC. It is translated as CASSLAGGTEETQYF.